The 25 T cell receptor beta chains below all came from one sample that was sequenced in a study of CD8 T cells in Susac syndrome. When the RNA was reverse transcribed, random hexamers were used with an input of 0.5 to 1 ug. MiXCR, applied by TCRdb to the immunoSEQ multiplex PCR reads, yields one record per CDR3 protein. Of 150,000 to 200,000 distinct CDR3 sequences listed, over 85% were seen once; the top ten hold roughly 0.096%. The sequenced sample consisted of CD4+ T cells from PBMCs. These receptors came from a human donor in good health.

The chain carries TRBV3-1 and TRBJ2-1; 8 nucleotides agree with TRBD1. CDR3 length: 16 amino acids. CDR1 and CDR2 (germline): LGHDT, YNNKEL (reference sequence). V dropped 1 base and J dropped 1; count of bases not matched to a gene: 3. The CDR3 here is CASSQGTGGSYNEQFF. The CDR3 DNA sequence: TGTGCCAGCAGCCAAGGAACAGGGGGTTCCTACAATGAGCAGTTCTTC.

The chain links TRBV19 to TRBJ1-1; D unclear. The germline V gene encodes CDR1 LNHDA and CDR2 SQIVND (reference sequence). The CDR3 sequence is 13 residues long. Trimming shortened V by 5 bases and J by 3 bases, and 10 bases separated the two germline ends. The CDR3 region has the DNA TGTGCCAGTAGTGCCAGGCGGGACACTGAAGCTTTCTTT. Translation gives CASSARRDTEAFF.

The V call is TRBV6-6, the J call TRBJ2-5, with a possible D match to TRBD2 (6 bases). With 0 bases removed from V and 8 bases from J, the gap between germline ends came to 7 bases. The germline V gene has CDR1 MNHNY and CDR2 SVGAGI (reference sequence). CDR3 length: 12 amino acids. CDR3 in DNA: TGTGCCAGCAGTTACTCGGGGGGTACCCAGTACTTC. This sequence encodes CASSYSGGTQYF.

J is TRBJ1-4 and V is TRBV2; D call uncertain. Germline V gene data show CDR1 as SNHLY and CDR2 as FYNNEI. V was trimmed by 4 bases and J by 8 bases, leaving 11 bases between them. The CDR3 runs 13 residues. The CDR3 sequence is CASSGRTMEKLFF. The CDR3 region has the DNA TGTGCCAGCAGTGGACGCACGATGGAAAAACTGTTTTTT.

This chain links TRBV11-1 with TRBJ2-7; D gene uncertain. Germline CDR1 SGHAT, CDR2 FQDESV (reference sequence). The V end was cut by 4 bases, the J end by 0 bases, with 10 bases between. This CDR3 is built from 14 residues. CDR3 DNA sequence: TGTGCCAGCAGCTCACGCGGATACTCCTACGAGCAGTACTTC. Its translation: CASSSRGYSYEQYF.

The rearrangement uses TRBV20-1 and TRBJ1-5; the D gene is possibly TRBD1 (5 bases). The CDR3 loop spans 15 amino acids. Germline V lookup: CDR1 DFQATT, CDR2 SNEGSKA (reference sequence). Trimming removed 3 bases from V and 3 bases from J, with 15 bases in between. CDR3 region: CSARISDSNNQPQHF. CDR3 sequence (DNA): TGCAGTGCTAGGATCAGCGACAGTAACAATCAGCCCCAGCATTTT.

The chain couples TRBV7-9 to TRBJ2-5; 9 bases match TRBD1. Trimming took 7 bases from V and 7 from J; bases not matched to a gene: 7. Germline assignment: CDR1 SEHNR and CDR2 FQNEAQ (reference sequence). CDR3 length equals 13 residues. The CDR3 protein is CASTPATGGTQYF. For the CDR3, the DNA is TGTGCCAGCACCCCCGCGACAGGGGGGACCCAGTACTTC.

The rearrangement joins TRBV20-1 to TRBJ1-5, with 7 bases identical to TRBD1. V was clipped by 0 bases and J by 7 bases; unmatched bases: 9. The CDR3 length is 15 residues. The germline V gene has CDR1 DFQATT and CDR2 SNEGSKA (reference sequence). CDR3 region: CSARDLAGGRQPQHF. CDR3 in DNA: TGCAGTGCTAGAGATCTGGCAGGGGGAAGGCAGCCCCAGCATTTT.

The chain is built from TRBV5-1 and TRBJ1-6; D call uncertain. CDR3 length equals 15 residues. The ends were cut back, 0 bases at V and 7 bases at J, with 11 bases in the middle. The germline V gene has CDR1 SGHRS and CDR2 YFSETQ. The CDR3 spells CASSLGSGINSPLHF. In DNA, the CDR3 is TGCGCCAGCAGCTTGGGATCGGGGATCAATTCACCCCTCCACTTT.

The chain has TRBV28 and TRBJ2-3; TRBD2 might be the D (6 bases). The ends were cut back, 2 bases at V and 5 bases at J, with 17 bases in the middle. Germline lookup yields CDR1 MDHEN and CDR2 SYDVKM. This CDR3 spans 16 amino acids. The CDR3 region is CASSLPSRLGGDTQYF. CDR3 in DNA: TGTGCCAGCAGTTTACCATCCAGGCTGGGGGGAGATACGCAGTATTTT.

The CDR3 sequence is CATSDPSAGELFF. The CDR3 nucleotides read TGTGCCACCAGTGATCCGTCGGCGGGGGAGCTGTTTTTT. The V gene is TRBV24-1, the J gene TRBJ2-2; D is unclear. The CDR3 length is 13 residues. The V end lost 3 bases, the J end lost 8 bases, and 9 bases lay between the germline ends. Looked up from germline, CDR1 is KGHDR and CDR2 is SFDVKD.

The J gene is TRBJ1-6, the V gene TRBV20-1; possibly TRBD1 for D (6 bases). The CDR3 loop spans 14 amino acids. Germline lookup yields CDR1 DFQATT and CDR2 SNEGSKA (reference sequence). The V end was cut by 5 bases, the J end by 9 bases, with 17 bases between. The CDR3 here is CSAGQGILSSPLHF. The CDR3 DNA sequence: TGCAGTGCTGGCCAGGGGATACTAAGTTCACCCCTCCACTTT.

The CDR3 protein is CASSETADSTGELFF. In nucleotides, the CDR3 is TGTGCCAGCAGTGAAACGGCAGACTCCACCGGGGAGCTGTTTTTT. This chain connects TRBV2 to TRBJ2-2, with D hard to call. Deletions cut 2 bases from V and 4 bases from J, with 11 bases between. The CDR3 runs to 15 residues. CDR1 and CDR2 from the germline V gene are SNHLY and FYNNEI.

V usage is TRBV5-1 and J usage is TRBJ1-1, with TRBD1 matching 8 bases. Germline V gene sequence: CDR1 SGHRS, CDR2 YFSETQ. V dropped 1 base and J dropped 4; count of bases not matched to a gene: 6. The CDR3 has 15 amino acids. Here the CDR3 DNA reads TGCGCCAGCAGCTTGCTACAGGGGGGGTCCACTGAAGCTTTCTTT. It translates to CASSLLQGGSTEAFF.

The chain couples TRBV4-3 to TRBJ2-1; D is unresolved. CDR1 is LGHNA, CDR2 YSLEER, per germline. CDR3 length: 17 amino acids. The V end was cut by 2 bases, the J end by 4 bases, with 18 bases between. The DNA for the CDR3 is TGCGCCAGCAGCCAAAGAAAGTTAAGCCACTCATACAATGAGCAGTTCTTC. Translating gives CASSQRKLSHSYNEQFF.

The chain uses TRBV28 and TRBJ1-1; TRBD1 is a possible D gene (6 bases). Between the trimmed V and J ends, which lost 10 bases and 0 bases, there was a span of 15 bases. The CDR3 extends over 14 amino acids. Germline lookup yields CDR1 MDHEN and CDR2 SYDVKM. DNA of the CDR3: TGTGCCATCCAACAGGGTGGGATGAACACTGAAGCTTTCTTT. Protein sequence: CAIQQGGMNTEAFF.

DNA for the CDR3: TGCGCCAGCAGCGGTGGTGGGACAGGGGGTTACGAGCAGTACTTC. Its translation is CASSGGGTGGYEQYF. The rearrangement joins TRBV5-1 to TRBJ2-7; TRBD1 aligns across 11 bases. Germline V lookup: CDR1 SGHRS, CDR2 YFSETQ. Losses at the gene ends were 4 bases for V and 4 bases for J; bases not matched to a gene: 7. This CDR3 is 15 amino acids long. Drawing the rest from reference TRBV5-1 and TRBJ2-7, the complete variable domain is KAGVTQTPRYLIKTRGQQVTLSCSPISGHRSVSWYQQTPGQGLQFLFEYFSETQRNKGNFPGRFSGRQFSNSRSEMNVSTLELGDSALYLCASSGGGTGGYEQYFGPGTRLTVT.

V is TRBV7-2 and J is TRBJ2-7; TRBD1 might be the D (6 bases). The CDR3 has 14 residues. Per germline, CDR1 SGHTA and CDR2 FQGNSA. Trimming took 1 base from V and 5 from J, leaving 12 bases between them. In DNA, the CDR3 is TGTGCCAGCAGCTTAGACAGGGTGGTGGACGAGCAGTACTTC. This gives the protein CASSLDRVVDEQYF. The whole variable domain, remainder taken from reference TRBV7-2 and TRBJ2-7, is GAGVSQSPSNKVTEKGKDVELRCDPISGHTALYWYRQSLGQGLEFLIYFQGNSAPDKSGLPSDRFSAERTGGSVSTLTIQRTQQEDSAVYLCASSLDRVVDEQYFGPGTRLTVT.

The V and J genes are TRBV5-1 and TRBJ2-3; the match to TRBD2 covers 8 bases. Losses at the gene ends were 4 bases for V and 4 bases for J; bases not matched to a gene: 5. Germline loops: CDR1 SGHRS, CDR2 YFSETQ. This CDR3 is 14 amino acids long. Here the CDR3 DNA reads TGCGCCAGCAGCAGCGGGGGTGTCCCAGATACGCAGTATTTT. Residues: CASSSGGVPDTQYF.

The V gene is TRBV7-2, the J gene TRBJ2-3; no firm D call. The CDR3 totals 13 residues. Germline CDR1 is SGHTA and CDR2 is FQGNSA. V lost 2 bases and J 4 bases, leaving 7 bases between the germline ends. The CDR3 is CASSLSPPDTQYF. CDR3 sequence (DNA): TGTGCCAGCAGCTTATCCCCCCCAGATACGCAGTATTTT.

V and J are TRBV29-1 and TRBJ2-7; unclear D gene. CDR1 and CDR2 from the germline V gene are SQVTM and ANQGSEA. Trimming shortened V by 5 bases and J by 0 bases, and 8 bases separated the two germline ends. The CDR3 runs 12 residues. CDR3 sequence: CSVQQSSYEQYF. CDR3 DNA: TGCAGCGTTCAACAGAGCTCCTACGAGCAGTACTTC.

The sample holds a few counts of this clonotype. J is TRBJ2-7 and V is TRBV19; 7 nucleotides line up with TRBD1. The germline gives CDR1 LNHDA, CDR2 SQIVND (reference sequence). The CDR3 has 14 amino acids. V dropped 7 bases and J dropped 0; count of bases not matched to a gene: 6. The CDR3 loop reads CASTGDSSSYEQYF. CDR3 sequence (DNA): TGTGCCAGTACCGGGGACAGTAGCTCCTACGAGCAGTACTTC.

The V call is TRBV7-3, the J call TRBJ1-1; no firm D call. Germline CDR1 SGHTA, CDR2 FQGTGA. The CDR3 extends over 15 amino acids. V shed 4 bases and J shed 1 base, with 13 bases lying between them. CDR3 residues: CASSSPVGANTEAFF. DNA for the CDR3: TGTGCCAGCAGCTCACCGGTGGGCGCGAACACTGAAGCTTTCTTT. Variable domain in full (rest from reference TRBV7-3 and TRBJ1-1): GAGVSQTPSNKVTEKGKYVELRCDPISGHTALYWYRQSLGQGPEFLIYFQGTGAADDSGLPNDRFFAVRPEGSVSTLKIQRTERGDSAVYLCASSSPVGANTEAFFGQGTRLTVV.

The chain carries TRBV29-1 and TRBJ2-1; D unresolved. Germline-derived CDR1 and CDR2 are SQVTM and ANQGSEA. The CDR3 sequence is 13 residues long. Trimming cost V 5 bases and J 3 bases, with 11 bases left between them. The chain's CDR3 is CSVQRTLYNEQFF. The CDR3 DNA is TGCAGCGTTCAAAGGACCCTCTACAATGAGCAGTTCTTC.

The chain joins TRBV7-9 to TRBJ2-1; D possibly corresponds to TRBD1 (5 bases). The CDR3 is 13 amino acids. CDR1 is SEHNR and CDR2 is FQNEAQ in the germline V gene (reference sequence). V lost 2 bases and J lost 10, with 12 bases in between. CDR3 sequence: CASSLMTTGEQFF. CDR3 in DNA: TGTGCCAGCAGCTTAATGACAACAGGCGAGCAGTTCTTC.